This TCR beta chain was sequenced for a study of blood T cell repertoires in COVID-19. At the level of the study: Samples of COVID-19 (acute and convalescent) were obtained from the United States, Italy and Spain. The cDNA or gDNA used as material had been derived from T cells, B-cell-depleted T cells, or PBMCs.

Per the authors' pipeline: Using reference gene primer amplification, nucleated cell counts were estimated. Clones were sequenced by immunoSEQ multiplex PCR, and TCRdb holds only the in-frame ones, with some missing. V, J and clone size are taken as reported in that table, and D and trimming were inferred from the DNA itself. The table shows fewer than 300,000 clones, with around 87% occurring only once. Germline V lookup: CDR1 MNHEY, CDR2 SMNVEV (reference sequence). The CDR3 runs to 14 residues. V lost 3 bases to trimming and J lost 6 bases, with 9 bases between them. The TCR comes from a woman in her thirties or forties who had recovered from COVID-19. Sequenced material: peripheral blood. The genes are TRBV27 and TRBJ1-6, with a weak D call TRBD1 (6 bases). CDR3 sequence (DNA): TGTGCCAGCAGTTTGAAGGGGGTTAATTCACCCCTCCACTTT. It is translated as CASSLKGVNSPLHF.